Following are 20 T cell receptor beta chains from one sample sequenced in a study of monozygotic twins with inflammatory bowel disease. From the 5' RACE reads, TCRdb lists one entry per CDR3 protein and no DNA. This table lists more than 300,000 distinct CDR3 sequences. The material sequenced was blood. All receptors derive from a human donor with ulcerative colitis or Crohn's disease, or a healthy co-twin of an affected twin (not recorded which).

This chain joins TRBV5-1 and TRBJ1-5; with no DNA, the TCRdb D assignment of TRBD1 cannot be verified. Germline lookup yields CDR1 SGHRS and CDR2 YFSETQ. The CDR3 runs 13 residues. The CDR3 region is CASSMTVNQPQHF.

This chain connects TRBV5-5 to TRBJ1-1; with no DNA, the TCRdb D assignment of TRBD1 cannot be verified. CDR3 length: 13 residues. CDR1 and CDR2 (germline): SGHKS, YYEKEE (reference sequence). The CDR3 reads CASSRRSGAEAFF.

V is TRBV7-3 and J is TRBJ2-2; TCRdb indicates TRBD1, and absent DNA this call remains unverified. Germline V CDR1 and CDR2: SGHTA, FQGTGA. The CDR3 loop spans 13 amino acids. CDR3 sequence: CASSPGAGEELFF.

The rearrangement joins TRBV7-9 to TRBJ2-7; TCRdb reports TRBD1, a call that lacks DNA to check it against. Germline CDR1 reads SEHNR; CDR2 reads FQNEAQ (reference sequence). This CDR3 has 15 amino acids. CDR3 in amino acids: CASSPRVTASYEQYF.

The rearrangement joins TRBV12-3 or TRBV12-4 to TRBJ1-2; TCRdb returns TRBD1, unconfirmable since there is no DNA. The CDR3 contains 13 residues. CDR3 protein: CASSQTGEYGYTF.

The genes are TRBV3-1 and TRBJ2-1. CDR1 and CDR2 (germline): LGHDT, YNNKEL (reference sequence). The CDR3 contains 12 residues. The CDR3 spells CASSRLDNEQFF.

This CDR3 is CASSPPGPLQETQYF. The chain links TRBV14 to TRBJ2-5; the TCRdb call, TRBD1, lacks DNA for checking. Germline lookup yields CDR1 SGHDN and CDR2 FVKESK. This CDR3 is 15 amino acids long.

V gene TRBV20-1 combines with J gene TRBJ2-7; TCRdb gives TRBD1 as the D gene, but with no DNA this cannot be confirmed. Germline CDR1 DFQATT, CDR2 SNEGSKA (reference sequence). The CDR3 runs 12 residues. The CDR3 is CSAQTEAYEQYF.

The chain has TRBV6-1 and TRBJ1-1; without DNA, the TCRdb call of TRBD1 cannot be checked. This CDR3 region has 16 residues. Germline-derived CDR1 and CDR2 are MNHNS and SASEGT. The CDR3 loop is CASTTLGQGKNTEAFF.

The CDR3: CASSPALSGANVLTF. The chain links TRBV5-6 to TRBJ2-6. The CDR3 runs to 15 residues. In germline, CDR1 is SGHDT, CDR2 YYEEEE.

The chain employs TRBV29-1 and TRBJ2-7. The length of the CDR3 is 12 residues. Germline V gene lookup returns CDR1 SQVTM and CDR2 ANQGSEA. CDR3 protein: CSVEEDWGEQYF.

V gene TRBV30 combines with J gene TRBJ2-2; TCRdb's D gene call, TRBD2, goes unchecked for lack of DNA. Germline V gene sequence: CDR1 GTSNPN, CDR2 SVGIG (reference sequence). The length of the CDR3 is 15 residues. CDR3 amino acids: CAWATGAGGIGELFF.

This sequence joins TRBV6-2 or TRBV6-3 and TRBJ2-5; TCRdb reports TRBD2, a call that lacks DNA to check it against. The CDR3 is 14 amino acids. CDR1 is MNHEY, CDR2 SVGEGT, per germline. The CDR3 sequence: CASSYGRGGVTQYF.

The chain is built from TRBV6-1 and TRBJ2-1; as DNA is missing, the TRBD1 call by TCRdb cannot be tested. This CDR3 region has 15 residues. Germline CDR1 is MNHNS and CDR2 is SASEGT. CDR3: CASRRDRSSYNEQFF.

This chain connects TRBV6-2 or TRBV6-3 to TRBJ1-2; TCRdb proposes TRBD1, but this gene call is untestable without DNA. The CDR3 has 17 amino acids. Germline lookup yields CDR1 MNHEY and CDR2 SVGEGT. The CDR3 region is CASSYSSSIQGTYGYTF.

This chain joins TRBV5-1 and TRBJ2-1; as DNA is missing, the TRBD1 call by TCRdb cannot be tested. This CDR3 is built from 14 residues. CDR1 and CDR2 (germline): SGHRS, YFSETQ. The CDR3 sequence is CASSPTVGLNEQFF.

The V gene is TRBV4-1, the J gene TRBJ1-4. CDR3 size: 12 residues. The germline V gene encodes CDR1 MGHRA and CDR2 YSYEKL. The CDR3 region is CASSPYNEKLFF.

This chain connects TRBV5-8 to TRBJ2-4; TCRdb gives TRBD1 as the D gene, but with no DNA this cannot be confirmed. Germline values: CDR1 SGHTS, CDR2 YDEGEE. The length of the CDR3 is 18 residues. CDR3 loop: CASSLIWTGGFSKNIQYF.

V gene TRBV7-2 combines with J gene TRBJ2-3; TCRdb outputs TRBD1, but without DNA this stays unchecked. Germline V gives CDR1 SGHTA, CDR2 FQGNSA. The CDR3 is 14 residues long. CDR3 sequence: CASSLGPNTDTQYF.

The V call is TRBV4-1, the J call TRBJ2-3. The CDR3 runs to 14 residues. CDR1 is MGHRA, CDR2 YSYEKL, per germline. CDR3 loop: CASSQDSRTDTQYF.